This T cell receptor beta chain was observed in a study of blood T cell repertoires in COVID-19. Original processing notes: Estimation of nucleated cell counts relied on the amplification of reference gene primers. Assay: immunoSEQ multiplex PCR; the TCRdb copy retains only in-frame clones and omits some. Clone size and V and J calls were adopted from that table, with D and trimming inferred from the DNA. The table includes roughly 180,000 clones, around 85% detected once. This CDR3 spans 15 amino acids. Germline lookup yields CDR1 SGDLS and CDR2 YYNGEE. Losses at the gene ends were 4 bases for V and 2 bases for J; bases not matched to a gene: 4.

The chain is built from TRBV9 and TRBJ2-7; TRBD2 agrees at 12 bases. Sequenced input: peripheral blood. This clonotype originated in a man aged 60-69 years who had recovered from COVID-19. The CDR3, as DNA: TGTGCCAGCAGCCCACTAGCGGGGGGACCCTACGAGCAGTACTTC. Protein product: CASSPLAGGPYEQYF.